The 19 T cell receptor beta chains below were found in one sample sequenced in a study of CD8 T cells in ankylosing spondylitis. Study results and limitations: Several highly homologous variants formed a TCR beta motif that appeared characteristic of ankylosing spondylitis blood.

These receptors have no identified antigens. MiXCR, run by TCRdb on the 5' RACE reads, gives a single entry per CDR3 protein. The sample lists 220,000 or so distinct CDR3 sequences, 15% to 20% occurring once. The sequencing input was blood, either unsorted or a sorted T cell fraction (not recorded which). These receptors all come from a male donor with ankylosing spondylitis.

CDR3 region: CASSLGPTVEAFF. In DNA, the CDR3 is TGTGCCAGCAGCTTGGGGCCTACAGTAGAAGCTTTCTTT. The V call is TRBV5-6, the J call TRBJ1-1, with unresolved D. The germline gives CDR1 SGHDT, CDR2 YYEEEE. There are 13 residues in the CDR3. Between the trimmed V and J ends, which lost 0 bases and 8 bases, there was a span of 11 bases.

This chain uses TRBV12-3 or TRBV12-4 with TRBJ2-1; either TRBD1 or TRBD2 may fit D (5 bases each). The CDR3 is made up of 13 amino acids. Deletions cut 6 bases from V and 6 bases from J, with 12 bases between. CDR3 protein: CASRPGTSNEQFF. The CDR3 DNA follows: TGTGCCAGCAGGCCAGGGACGAGCAATGAGCAGTTCTTC.

CDR3 in amino acids: CASSLLLAGEVGEQFF. For the CDR3, the DNA is TGTGCCAGCAGCTTACTACTAGCGGGAGAGGTGGGTGAGCAGTTCTTC. J is TRBJ2-1 and V is TRBV7-9, with 11 bases lining up with TRBD2. The germline CDR1 and CDR2 sequences are SEHNR and FQNEAQ (reference sequence). Unmatched junction bases numbered 9, after V lost 2 bases and J lost 9 bases. This CDR3 comprises 16 residues.

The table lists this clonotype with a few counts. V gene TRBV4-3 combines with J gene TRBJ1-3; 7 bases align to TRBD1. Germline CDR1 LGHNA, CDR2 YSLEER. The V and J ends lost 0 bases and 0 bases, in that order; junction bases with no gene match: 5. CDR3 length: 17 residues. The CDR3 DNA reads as TGCGCCAGCAGCCAAGAGTCGACAGGGTTCTCTGGAAACACCATATATTTT. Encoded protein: CASSQESTGFSGNTIYF.

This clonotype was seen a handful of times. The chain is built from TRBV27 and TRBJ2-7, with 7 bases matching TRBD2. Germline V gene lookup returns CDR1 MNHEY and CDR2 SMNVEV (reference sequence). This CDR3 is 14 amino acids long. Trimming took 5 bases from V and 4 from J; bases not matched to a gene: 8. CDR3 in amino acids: CASSPLTSQYEQYF. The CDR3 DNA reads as TGTGCCAGCAGTCCCTTGACTAGCCAATACGAGCAGTACTTC.

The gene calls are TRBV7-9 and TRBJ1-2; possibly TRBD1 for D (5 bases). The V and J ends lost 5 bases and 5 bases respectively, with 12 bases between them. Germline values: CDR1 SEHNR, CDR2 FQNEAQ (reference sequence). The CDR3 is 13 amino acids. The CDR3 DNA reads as TGTGCCAGCAGCCTGTCGGGGCCTTATGGCTACACCTTC. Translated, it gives CASSLSGPYGYTF. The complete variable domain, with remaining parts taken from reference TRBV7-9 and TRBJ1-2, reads DTGVSQNPRHKITKRGQNVTFRCDPISEHNRLYWYRQTLGQGPEFLTYFQNEAQLEKSRLLSDRFSAERPKGSFSTLEIQRTEQGDSAMYLCASSLSGPYGYTFGSGTRLTVV.

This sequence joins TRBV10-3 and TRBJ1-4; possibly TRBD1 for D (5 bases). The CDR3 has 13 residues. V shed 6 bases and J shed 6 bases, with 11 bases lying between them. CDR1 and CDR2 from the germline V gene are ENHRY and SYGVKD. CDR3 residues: CAIRAPGDEKLFF. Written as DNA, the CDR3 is TGTGCCATCAGGGCACCGGGGGATGAAAAACTGTTTTTT.

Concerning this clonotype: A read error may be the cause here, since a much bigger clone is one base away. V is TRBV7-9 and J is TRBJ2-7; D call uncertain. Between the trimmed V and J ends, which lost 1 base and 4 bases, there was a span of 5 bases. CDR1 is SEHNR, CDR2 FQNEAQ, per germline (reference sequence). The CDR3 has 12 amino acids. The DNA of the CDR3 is TGTGCCAGCAGCTTAGAACTGTACGAGCAGTACTTC. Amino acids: CASSLELYEQYF.

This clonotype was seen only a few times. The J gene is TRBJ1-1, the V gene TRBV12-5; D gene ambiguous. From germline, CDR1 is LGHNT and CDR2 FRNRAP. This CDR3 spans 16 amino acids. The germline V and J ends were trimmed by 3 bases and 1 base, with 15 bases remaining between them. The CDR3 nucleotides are TGTGCTAGTGGTTTACCCTATGGGGAGAGGAACACTGAAGCTTTCTTT. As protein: CASGLPYGERNTEAFF.

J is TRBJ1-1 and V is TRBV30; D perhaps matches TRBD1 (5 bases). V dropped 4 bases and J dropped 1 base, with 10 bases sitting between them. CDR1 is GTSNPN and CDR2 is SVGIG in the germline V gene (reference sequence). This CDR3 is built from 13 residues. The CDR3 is CAWTSGGNTEAFF. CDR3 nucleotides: TGTGCCTGGACCTCGGGGGGGAACACTGAAGCTTTCTTT. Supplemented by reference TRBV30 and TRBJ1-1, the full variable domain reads SQTIHQWPATLVQPVGSPLSLECTVEGTSNPNLYWYRQAAGRGLQLLFYSVGIGQISSEVPQNLSASRPQDRQFILSSKKLLLSDSGFYLCAWTSGGNTEAFFGQGTRLTVV.

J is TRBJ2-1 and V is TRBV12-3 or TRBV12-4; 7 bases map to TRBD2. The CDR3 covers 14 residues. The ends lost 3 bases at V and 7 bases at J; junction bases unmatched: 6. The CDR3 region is CASSFLTSWNEQFF. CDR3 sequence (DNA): TGTGCCAGCAGTTTTTTGACTAGCTGGAATGAGCAGTTCTTC.

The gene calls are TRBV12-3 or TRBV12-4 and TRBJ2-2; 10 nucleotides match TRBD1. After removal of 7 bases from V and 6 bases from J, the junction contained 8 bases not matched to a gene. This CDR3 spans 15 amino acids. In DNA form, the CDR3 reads TGTGCCAGCACCAAACGACAGGGGGCCCCCGGGGAGCTGTTTTTT. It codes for CASTKRQGAPGELFF.

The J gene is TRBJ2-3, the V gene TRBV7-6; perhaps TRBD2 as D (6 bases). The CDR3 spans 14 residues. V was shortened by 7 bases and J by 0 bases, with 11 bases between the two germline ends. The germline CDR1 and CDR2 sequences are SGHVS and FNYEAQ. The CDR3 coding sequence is TGTGCCAGCACCCGAGGGACTAGCACAGATACGCAGTATTTT. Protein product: CASTRGTSTDTQYF.

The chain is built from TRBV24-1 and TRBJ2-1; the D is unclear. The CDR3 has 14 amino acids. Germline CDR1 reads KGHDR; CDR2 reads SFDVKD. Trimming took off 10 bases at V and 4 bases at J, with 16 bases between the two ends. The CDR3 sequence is CATGLSQNYNEQFF. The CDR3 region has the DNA TGTGCCACAGGCCTTTCCCAGAATTACAATGAGCAGTTCTTC.

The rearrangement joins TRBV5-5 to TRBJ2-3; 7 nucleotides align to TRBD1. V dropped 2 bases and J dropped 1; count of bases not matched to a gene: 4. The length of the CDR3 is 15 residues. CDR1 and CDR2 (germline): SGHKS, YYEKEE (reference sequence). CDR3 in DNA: TGTGCCAGCAGCTTCAGGACAGGAGGCACAGATACGCAGTATTTT. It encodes CASSFRTGGTDTQYF.

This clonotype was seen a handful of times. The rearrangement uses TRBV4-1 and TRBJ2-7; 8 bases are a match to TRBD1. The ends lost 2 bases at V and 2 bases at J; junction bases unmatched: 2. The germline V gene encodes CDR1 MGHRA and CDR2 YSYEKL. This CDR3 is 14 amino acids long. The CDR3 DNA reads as TGCGCCAGCAGCCAACCGGGACAGGCCTACGAGCAGTACTTC. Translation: CASSQPGQAYEQYF.

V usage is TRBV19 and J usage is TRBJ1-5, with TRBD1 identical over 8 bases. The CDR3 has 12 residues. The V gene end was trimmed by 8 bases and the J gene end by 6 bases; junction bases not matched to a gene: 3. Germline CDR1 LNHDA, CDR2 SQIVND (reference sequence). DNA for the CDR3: TGTGCCAGTCGGACAGGGCTTCAGCCCCAGCATTTT. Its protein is CASRTGLQPQHF.

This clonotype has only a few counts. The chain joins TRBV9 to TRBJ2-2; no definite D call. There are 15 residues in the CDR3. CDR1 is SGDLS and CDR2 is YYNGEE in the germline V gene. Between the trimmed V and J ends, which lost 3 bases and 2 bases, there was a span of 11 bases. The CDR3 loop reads CASSAGRYNTGELFF. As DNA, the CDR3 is TGTGCCAGCAGCGCAGGACGGTACAACACCGGGGAGCTGTTTTTT.

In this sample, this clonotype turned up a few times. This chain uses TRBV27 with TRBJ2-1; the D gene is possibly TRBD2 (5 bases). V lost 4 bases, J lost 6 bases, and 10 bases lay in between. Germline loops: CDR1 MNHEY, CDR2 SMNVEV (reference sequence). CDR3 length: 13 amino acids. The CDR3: CASSWASRNEQFF. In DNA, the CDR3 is TGTGCCAGCAGTTGGGCTAGCCGCAATGAGCAGTTCTTC.